This entry lists 2 T cell receptor beta chains sequenced from one sample in a study of control samples from healthy donors and cancer patients. The assay was immunoSEQ multiplex PCR, and TCRdb's table has in-frame clones only and misses some. The sample shows 60,000 to 85,000 clones, almost 95% of them seen only once. Input material: blood. The source of these receptors is a woman aged 55-69 years in good health.

This chain uses TRBV14 with TRBJ1-6, with 11 bases matching TRBD1. Germline V lookup: CDR1 SGHDN, CDR2 FVKESK. CDR3 length: 16 residues. Trimming cost V 1 base and J 10 bases; bases outside gene matches: 6. The CDR3 loop reads CASSQVGTGGRSPLHF. DNA for the CDR3: TGTGCCAGCAGCCAAGTTGGGACAGGGGGACGATCACCCCTCCACTTT.

The table lists this clone with a count of one. This chain joins TRBV27 and TRBJ2-6, with D perhaps TRBD2 (6 bases). Germline loops: CDR1 MNHEY, CDR2 SMNVEV (reference sequence). The V end lost 0 bases, the J end lost 2 bases, and 8 bases lay between the germline ends. The CDR3 contains 16 residues. For the CDR3, the DNA is TGTGCCAGCAGTTTATCGGGGGGTACTGGGGCCAACGTCCTGACTTTC. Its protein is CASSLSGGTGANVLTF.